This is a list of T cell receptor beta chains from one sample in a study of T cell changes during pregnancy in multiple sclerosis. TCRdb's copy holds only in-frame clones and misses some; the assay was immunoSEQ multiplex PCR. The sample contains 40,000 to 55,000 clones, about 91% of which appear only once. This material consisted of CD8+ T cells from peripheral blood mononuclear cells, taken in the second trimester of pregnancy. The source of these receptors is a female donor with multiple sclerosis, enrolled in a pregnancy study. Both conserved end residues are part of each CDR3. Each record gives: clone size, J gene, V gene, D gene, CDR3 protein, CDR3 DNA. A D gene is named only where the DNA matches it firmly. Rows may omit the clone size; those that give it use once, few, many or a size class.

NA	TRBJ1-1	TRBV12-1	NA	CASSLGTSFEAFF	TGTGCCAGCAGCTTAGGGACATCGTTCGAAGCTTTCTTT
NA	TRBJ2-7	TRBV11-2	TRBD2	CASSLTGGGYEQYF	TGTGCCAGCAGCTTGACCGGGGGGGGCTACGAGCAGTACTTC
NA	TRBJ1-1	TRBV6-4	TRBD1	CASSESGGITEAFF	TGTGCCAGCAGTGAATCAGGGGGTATCACTGAAGCTTTCTTT
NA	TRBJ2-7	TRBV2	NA	CASSSSGYEQYF	TGTGCCAGCAGTTCCTCGGGATACGAGCAGTACTTC
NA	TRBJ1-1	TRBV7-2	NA	CASSLEAPRGF	TGTGCCAGCAGCTTAGAGGCCCCTAGGGGCTTT
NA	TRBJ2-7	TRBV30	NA	CAWSVQIDEQYF	TGTGCCTGGAGTGTACAAATTGACGAGCAGTACTTC
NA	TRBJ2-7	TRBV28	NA	CASSLYIGSTYEQYF	TGTGCCAGCAGTTTATATATAGGGAGCACCTACGAGCAGTACTTC
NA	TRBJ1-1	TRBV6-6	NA	CASSYGGAGDTEAFF	TGTGCCAGCAGTTATGGGGGGGCCGGGGACACTGAAGCTTTCTTT
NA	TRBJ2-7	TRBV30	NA	CAHNRRGGYEQYF	TGTGCCCACAACCGGAGGGGGGGCTACGAGCAGTACTTC
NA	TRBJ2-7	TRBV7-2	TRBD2	CASSSLLSGGYEQYF	TGTGCCAGCAGCTCCCTCCTTAGCGGGGGATACGAGCAGTACTTC
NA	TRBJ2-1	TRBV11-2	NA	CASSLDEEGAYYNEQFF	TGTGCCAGCAGCTTAGATGAGGAGGGGGCCTACTACAATGAGCAGTTCTTC
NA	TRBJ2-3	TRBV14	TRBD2	CASSPLAGDPDTQYF	TGTGCCAGCAGCCCCTTAGCGGGGGATCCGGATACGCAGTATTTT
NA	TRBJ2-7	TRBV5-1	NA	CASSLGGYEQYF	TGCGCCAGCAGCTTAGGCGGTTACGAGCAGTACTTC
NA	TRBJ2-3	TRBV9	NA	CASSVGLAPSTDTQYF	TGTGCCAGCAGCGTAGGGCTAGCCCCCAGCACAGATACGCAGTATTTT
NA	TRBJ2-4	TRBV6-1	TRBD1	CASSELDRGLAKNIQYF	TGTGCCAGCAGTGAATTGGACAGGGGGTTAGCCAAAAACATTCAGTACTTC
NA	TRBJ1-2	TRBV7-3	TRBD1	CASSLVPTGIYGYTF	TGTGCCAGCAGCTTAGTCCCGACAGGGATCTATGGCTACACCTTC
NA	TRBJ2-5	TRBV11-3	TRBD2	CASSSSPGGGQYF	TGTGCCAGCAGCTCTAGCCCGGGGGGTGGCCAGTACTTC
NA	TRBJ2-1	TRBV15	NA	CATSRGQTSSYNEQFF	TGTGCCACCAGCAGAGGTCAGACAAGCTCCTACAATGAGCAGTTCTTC
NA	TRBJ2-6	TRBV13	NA	CASSLGSPYSGANVLTF	TGTGCCAGCAGCTTGGGGAGTCCCTACTCTGGGGCCAACGTCCTGACTTTC
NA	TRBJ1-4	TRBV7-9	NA	CASSGGEKLFF	TGTGCCAGCAGCGGGGGCGAAAAACTGTTTTTT
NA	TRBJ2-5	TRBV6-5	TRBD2	CASSYSTGGETQYF	TGTGCCAGCAGTTACTCGACGGGGGGGGAGACCCAGTACTTC
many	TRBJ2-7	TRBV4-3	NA	CASSQVPQASYEQYF	TGCGCCAGCAGCCAAGTTCCACAGGCCAGCTACGAGCAGTACTTC
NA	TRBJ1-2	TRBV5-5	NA	CASTPSGTPAPYGYTF	TGTGCCAGCACCCCTTCCGGGACTCCCGCCCCGTATGGCTACACCTTC
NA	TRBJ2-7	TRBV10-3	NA	CAISEQTYEQYF	TGTGCCATCAGTGAGCAGACCTACGAGCAGTACTTC
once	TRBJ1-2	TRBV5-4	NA	CASSLGVRGLGYTF	TGTGCCAGCAGCTTGGGGGTGCGCGGCCTCGGCTACACCTTC
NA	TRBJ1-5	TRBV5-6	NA	CASSAPGINQPQHF	TGTGCCAGCAGCGCCCCGGGGATCAATCAGCCCCAGCATTTT
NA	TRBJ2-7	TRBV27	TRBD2	CASSQAGGKGYEQYF	TGTGCCAGCAGCCAAGCGGGGGGCAAGGGGTACGAGCAGTACTTC
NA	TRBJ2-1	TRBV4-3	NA	CASSQEQSPGHRFIDEQFF	TGCGCCAGCAGCCAAGAGCAAAGTCCGGGCCACAGGTTTATAGATGAGCAGTTCTTC
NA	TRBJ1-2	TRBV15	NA	CATSREGAGNGYTF	TGTGCCACCAGCAGAGAAGGGGCAGGGAATGGCTACACCTTC
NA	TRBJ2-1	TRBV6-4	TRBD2	CASRGGDYNEQFF	TGTGCCAGCAGGGGGGGGGATTACAATGAGCAGTTCTTC
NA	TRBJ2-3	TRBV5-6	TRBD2	CASSFGLAGALTDTQYF	TGTGCCAGCAGCTTTGGACTAGCGGGGGCCCTCACAGATACGCAGTATTTT
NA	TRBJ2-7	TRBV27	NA	CASGKLGPLYEQYF	TGTGCCAGCGGGAAACTAGGCCCACTCTACGAGCAGTACTTC
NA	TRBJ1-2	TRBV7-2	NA	CASSLAPTGGYGYTF	TGTGCCAGCAGCTTAGCGCCGACAGGCGGCTATGGCTACACCTTC
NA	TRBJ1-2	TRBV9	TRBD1	CASSGGQLYGYTF	TGTGCCAGCAGCGGGGGACAGCTCTATGGCTACACCTTC
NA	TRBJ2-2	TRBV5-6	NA	CASSLLRGRTGATGELFF	TGTGCCAGCAGCTTATTAAGGGGCCGGACGGGAGCCACCGGGGAGCTGTTTTTT
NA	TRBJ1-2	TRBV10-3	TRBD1	CAISAGQAYYGYTF	TGTGCCATCTCTGCGGGACAGGCTTACTATGGCTACACCTTC
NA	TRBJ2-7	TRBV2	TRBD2	CASRPGTSGVEQYF	TGTGCCAGCAGGCCCGGGACTAGCGGGGTCGAGCAGTACTTC
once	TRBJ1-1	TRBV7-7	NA	CASSLLTGAEAFF	TGTGCCAGCAGCTTATTGACAGGTGCTGAAGCTTTCTTT
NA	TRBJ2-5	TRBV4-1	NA	CASSRTGGGETQYF	TGCGCCAGCAGCCGAACGGGGGGCGGAGAGACCCAGTACTTC
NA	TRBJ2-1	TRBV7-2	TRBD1	CASSFGQGANNEQFF	TGTGCCAGCAGCTTCGGACAGGGGGCGAACAATGAGCAGTTCTTC
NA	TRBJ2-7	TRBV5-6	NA	CASSLGEWSYEQYF	TGTGCCAGCAGCTTGGGGGAGTGGTCCTACGAGCAGTACTTC
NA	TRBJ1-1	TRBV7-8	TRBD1	CASSPPGQDNTEAFF	TGTGCCAGCAGCCCCCCGGGACAGGATAACACTGAAGCTTTCTTT
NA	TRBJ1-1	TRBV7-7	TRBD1	CASSPWTGGNTEAFF	TGTGCCAGCAGCCCATGGACAGGAGGGAACACTGAAGCTTTCTTT
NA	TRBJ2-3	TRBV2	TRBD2	CASIGTSGTRTDTQYF	TGTGCCAGCATAGGGACTAGCGGGACCCGCACAGATACGCAGTATTTT
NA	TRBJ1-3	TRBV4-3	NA	CASSQDSRYSGNTIYF	TGCGCCAGCAGCCAAGATTCGCGCTACTCTGGAAACACCATATATTTT
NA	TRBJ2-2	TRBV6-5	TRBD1	CASSGDRANTGELFF	TGTGCCAGCAGTGGGGACAGGGCCAACACCGGGGAGCTGTTTTTT
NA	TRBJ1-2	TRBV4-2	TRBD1	CASSQPPVTGPYGYTF	TGTGCCAGCAGCCAACCACCCGTGACAGGGCCCTATGGCTACACCTTC
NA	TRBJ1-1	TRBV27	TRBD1	CASSLGTGVNTEAFF	TGTGCCAGCAGTTTGGGGACAGGGGTGAACACTGAAGCTTTCTTT
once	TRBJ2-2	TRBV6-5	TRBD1	CASSINRGDTGELFF	TGTGCCAGCAGTATCAACAGGGGGGACACCGGGGAGCTGTTTTTT
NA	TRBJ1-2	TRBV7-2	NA	CASTEDPDKVEGYTF	TGTGCCAGCACCGAAGATCCCGACAAGGTGGAAGGCTACACCTTC
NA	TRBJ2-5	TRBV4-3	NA	CASSRGETQYF	TGCGCCAGCAGCAGGGGAGAGACCCAGTACTTC
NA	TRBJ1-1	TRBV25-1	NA	CASSGGTFNTEAFF	TGTGCCAGCAGTGGGGGGACATTTAACACTGAAGCTTTCTTT
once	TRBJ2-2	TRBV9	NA	CASREGGTGELFF	TGTGCCAGCAGGGAAGGGGGCACCGGGGAGCTGTTTTTT
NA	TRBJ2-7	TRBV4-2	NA	CASSQEHYEQYF	TGTGCCAGCAGCCAAGAACACTACGAGCAGTACTTC
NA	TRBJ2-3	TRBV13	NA	CASSLGLIGGASDTQYF	TGTGCCAGCAGCTTAGGCCTGATAGGGGGGGCCTCGGATACGCAGTATTTT
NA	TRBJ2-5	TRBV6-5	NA	CASSYGRSQETQYF	TGTGCCAGCAGTTACGGCCGGAGCCAAGAGACCCAGTACTTC
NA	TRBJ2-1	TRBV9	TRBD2	CASSPSGTSGDEQFF	TGTGCCAGCAGCCCCTCCGGGACTAGCGGGGACGAGCAGTTCTTC
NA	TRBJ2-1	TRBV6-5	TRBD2	CASTRGDFNEQFF	TGTGCCAGCACGCGGGGGGACTTCAATGAGCAGTTCTTC
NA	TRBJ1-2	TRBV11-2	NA	CASSPDSLNYGYTF	TGTGCCAGCAGCCCGGACAGCTTGAACTATGGCTACACCTTC
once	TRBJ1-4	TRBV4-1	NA	CASSQDGMTITGKKLFF	TGCGCCAGCAGCCAAGACGGGATGACTATTACAGGGAAAAAACTGTTTTTT